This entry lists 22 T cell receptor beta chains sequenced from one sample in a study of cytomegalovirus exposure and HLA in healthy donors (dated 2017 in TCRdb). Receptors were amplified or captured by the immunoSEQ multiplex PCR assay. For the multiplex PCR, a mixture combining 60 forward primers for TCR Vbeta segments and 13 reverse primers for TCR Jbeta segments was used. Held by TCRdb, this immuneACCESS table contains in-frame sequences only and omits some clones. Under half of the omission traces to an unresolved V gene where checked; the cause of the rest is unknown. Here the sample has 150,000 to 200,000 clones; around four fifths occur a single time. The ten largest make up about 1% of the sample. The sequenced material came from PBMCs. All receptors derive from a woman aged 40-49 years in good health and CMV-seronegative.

CDR3 in amino acids: CASSVREGTRSNQPQHF. The CDR3, as DNA: TGTGCCAGTAGTGTGAGGGAGGGGACAAGGAGCAATCAGCCCCAGCATTTT. The rearrangement uses TRBV19 and TRBJ1-5; TRBD1 might be the D (6 bases). Germline loops: CDR1 LNHDA, CDR2 SQIVND (reference sequence). The V gene lost 5 bases and the J gene lost 1 base, with 18 bases spanning the gap. The CDR3 sequence is 17 residues long.

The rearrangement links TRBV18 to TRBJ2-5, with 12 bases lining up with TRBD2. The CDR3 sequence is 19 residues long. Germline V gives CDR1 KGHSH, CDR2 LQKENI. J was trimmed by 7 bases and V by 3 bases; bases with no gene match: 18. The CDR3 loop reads CASSPSTLIGLAGLGTQYF. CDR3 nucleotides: TGTGCCAGCTCACCCTCAACCCTAATCGGACTAGCGGGATTGGGGACCCAGTACTTC.

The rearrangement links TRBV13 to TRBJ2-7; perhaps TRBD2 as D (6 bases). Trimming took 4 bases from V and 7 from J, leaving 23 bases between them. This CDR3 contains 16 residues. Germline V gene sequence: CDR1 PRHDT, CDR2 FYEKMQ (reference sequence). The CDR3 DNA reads TGTGCCAGCAGCTCCTCGGATTGGGGACTCCAGCGGGAGCAGTACTTC. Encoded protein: CASSSSDWGLQREQYF.

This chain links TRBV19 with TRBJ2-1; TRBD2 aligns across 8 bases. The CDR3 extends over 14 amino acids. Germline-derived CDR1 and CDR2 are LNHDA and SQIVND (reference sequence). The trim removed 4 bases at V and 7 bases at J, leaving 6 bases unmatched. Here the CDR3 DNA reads TGTGCCAGTAGTAACTCGGGAGGGCCGAATGAGCAGTTCTTC. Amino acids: CASSNSGGPNEQFF.

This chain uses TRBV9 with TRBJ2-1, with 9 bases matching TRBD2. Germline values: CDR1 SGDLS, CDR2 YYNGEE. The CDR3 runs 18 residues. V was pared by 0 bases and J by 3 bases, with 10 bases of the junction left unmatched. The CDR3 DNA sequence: TGTGCCAGCAGCGTAGCGGGTAGCGGGAGAGGCGGCTACAATGAGCAGTTCTTC. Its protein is CASSVAGSGRGGYNEQFF.

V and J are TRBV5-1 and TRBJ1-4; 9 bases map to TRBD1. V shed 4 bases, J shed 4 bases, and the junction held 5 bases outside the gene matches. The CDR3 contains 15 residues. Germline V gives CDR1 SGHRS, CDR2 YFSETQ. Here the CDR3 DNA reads TGCGCCAGCAGCATGGACAGGGGAGATAATGAAAAACTGTTTTTT. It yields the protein CASSMDRGDNEKLFF.

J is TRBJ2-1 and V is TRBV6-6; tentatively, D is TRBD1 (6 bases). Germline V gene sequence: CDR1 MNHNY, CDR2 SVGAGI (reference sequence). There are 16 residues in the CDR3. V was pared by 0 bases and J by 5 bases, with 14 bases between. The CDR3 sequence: CASSYSARGPNNEQFF. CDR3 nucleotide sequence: TGTGCCAGCAGTTACTCGGCCAGGGGACCTAACAATGAGCAGTTCTTC.

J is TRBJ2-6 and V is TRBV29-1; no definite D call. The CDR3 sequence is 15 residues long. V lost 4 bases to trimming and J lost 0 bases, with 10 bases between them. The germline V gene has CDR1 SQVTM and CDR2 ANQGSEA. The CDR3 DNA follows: TGCAGCGTTGGACGAGGTAACTCTGGGGCCAACGTCCTGACTTTC. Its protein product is CSVGRGNSGANVLTF.

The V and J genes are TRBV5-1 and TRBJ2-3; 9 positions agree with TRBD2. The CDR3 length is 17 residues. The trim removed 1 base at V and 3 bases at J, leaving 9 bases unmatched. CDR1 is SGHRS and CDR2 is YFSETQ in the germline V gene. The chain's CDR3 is CASSLSRAGGPTDTQYF. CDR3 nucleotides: TGCGCCAGCAGCTTGAGTCGGGCGGGAGGGCCAACAGATACGCAGTATTTT.

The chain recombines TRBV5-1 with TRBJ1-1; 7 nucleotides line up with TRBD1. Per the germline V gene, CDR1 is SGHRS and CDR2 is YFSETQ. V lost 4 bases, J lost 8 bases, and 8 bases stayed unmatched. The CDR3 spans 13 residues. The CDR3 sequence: CASSKGTAGEAFF. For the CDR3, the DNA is TGCGCCAGCAGCAAGGGGACAGCTGGGGAAGCTTTCTTT.

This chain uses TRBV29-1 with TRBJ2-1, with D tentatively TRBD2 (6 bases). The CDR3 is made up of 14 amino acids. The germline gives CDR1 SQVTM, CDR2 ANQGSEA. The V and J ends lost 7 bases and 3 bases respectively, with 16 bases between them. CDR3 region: CSADAASDYNEQFF. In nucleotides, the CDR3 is TGCAGCGCTGACGCAGCTAGCGACTACAATGAGCAGTTCTTC.

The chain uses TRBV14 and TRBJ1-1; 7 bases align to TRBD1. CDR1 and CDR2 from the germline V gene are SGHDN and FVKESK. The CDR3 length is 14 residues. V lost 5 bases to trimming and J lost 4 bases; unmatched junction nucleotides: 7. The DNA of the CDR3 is TGTGCCAGCAGCTTCGGGCAGGGGGGCACTGAAGCTTTCTTT. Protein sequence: CASSFGQGGTEAFF.

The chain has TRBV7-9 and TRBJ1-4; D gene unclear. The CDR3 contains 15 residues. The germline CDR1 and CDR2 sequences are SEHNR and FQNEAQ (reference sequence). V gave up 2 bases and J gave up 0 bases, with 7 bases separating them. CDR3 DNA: TGTGCCAGCAGCTTAACGGAGACAACTAATGAAAAACTGTTTTTT. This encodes CASSLTETTNEKLFF.

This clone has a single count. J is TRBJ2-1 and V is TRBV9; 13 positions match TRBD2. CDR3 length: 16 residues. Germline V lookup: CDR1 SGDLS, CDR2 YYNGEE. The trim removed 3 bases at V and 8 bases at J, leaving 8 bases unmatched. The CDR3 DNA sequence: TGTGCCAGCAGCGGACCGGGACTAGCGGGGTCGGATGAGCAGTTCTTC. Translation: CASSGPGLAGSDEQFF. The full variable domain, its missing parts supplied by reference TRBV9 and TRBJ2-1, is DSGVTQTPKHLITATGQRVTLRCSPRSGDLSVYWYQQSLDQGLQFLIQYYNGEERAKGNILERFSAQQFPDLHSELNLSSLELGDSALYFCASSGPGLAGSDEQFFGPGTRLTVL.

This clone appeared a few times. The CDR3 coding sequence is TGTGCCAGCAGCTTTTTAGCGGGCCTTAACAATGAGCAGTTCTTC. It is translated as CASSFLAGLNNEQFF. J is TRBJ2-1 and V is TRBV13; 7 positions match TRBD2. The germline V gene encodes CDR1 PRHDT and CDR2 FYEKMQ (reference sequence). The length of the CDR3 is 15 residues. V was pared by 3 bases and J by 5 bases, with 7 bases of the junction left unmatched. Looking up the rest from reference TRBV13 and TRBJ2-1 gives the full variable domain: AAGVIQSPRHLIKEKRETATLKCYPIPRHDTVYWYQQGPGQDPQFLISFYEKMQSDKGSIPDRFSAQQFSDYHSELNMSSLELGDSALYFCASSFLAGLNNEQFFGPGTRLTVL.

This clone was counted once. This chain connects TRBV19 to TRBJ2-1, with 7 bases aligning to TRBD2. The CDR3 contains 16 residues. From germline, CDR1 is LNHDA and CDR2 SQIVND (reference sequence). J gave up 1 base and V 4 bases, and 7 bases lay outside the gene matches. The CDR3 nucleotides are TGTGCCAGTAGTAAGGGGAGGGCGATGTCCTACAATGAGCAGTTCTTC. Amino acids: CASSKGRAMSYNEQFF.

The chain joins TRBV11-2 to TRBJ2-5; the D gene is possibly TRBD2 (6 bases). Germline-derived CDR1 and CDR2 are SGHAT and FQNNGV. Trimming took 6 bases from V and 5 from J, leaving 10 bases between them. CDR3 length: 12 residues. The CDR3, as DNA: TGTGCCAGCAGGGCTAGCGTGGAGACCCAGTACTTC. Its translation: CASRASVETQYF.

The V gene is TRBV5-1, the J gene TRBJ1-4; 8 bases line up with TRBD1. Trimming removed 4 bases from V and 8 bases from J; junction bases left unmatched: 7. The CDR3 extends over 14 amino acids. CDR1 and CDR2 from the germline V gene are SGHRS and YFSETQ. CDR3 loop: CASSGGQGGEKLFF. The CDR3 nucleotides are TGCGCCAGCAGCGGAGGACAGGGAGGGGAAAAACTGTTTTTT.

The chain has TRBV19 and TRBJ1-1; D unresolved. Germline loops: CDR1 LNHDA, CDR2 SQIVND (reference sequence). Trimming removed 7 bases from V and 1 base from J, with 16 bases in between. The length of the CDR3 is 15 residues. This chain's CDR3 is CASKRVQTENTEAFF. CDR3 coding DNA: TGTGCCAGTAAGAGGGTCCAAACAGAGAACACTGAAGCTTTCTTT.

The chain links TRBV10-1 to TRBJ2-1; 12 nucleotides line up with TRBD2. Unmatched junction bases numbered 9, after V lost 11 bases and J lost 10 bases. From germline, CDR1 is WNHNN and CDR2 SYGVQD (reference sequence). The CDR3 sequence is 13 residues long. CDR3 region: CAQKTSGRNEQFF. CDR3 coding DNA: TGCGCCCAAAAAACTAGCGGGAGGAACGAGCAGTTCTTC.

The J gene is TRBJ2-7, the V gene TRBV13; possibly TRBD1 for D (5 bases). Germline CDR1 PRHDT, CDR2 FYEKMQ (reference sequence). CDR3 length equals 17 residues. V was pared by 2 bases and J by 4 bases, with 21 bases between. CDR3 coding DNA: TGTGCCAGCAGCTTAAACAGGCAGTCTAACCTTCCGTACGAGCAGTACTTC. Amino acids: CASSLNRQSNLPYEQYF. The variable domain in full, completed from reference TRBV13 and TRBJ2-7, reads AAGVIQSPRHLIKEKRETATLKCYPIPRHDTVYWYQQGPGQDPQFLISFYEKMQSDKGSIPDRFSAQQFSDYHSELNMSSLELGDSALYFCASSLNRQSNLPYEQYFGPGTRLTVT.

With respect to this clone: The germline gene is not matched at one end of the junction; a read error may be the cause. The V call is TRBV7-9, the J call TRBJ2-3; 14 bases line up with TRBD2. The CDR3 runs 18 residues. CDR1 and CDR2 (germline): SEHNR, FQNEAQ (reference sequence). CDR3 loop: CSSSLVPWTSGRPDTQYF. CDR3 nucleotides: TGTTCCAGCAGCTTAGTTCCCTGGACTAGCGGGAGGCCAGATACGCAGTATTTT.